The present TCR beta chain was sequenced within a study of blood T cell repertoires in COVID-19. Study information: Sites across the United States, Italy and Spain contributed samples from acute and convalescent COVID-19.

CDR1 and CDR2 from the germline V gene are MNHEY and SMNVEV (reference sequence). This CDR3 comprises 16 residues. The ends lost 3 bases at V and 0 bases at J; junction bases unmatched: 5. As handled by the study authors: Estimation of nucleated cell counts was performed using reference gene primer amplification. The data were produced by immunoSEQ multiplex PCR, yet TCRdb's version contains in-frame clones alone and is incomplete. D and trimming were read from the DNA, whereas the V and J calls and clone size are those reported in that table. In the table there are over 200,000 clones, over 75% of which are singletons. Participants' own reports of clinical history determined their cohort assignment. Before they entered the study, exposed participants had met a COVID-19 case within 2 weeks.

This TCR derives from a woman aged 30 to 39 who had been exposed to COVID-19. The sequenced sample consisted of PBMCs or T cells enriched from blood (not recorded which). The chain joins TRBV27 to TRBJ2-7; 10 bases match TRBD1. For the CDR3, the DNA is TGTGCCAGCAGTTTCCGGACAGGGGGGGGCTCCTACGAGCAGTACTTC. This encodes CASSFRTGGGSYEQYF.